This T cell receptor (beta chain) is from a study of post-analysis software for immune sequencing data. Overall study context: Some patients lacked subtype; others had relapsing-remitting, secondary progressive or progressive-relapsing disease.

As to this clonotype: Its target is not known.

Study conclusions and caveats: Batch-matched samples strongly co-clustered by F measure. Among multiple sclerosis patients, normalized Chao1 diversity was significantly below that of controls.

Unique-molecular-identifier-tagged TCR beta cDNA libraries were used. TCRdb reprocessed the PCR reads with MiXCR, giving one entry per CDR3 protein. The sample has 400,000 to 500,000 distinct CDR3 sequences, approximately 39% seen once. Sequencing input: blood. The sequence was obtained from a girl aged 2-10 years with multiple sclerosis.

CDR3 sequence: CATSRPRLAGVLSTDTQYF. For the CDR3, the DNA is TGTGCCACCAGCAGACCGAGACTAGCGGGAGTGCTATCCACAGATACGCAGTATTTT. The chain couples TRBV15 to TRBJ2-3; 12 bases are shared with TRBD2. The germline V gene has CDR1 LNHNV and CDR2 YYDKDF (reference sequence). The length of the CDR3 is 19 residues. Germline trimming cut 2 bases from V and 2 bases from J; bases unmatched to any gene: 11.